The present TCR beta chain was sequenced within a study of CXCR3-negative and CXCR3-positive naive CD8 T cells. CD45RO-CCR7+CD27+CD95- defined naive CD8+ T cells. CDR1 is LNHNV, CDR2 YYDKDF, per germline (reference sequence). The CDR3 is made up of 13 amino acids. Of note for this clonotype: The target antigen is unknown.

Whole-study findings and limits: The study found more hydrophobic TRB CDR3s in CXCR3-positive naive cells than in CXCR3-negative naive cells.

The authors made the TRB cDNA libraries by 5' RACE using UMI labels. TCRdb re-called the 5' RACE reads; every CDR3 protein appears as one record, without DNA. Its listing shows about 84,000 distinct CDR3 sequences. Material: naive CXCR3+ CD8+ T cells from blood. The subset denotes: CD45RO-CCR7+CD27+CD95- naive CD8+ T cells expressing CXCR3 (TNR3+). This clonotype was sampled from a human donor in good health. Some clones in this sample may be carry-over from other donors' samples. The chain combines TRBV15 with TRBJ1-1. CDR3 protein: CATSRGTNTEAFF. Drawing the rest from reference TRBV15 and TRBJ1-1, the complete variable domain is DAMVIQNPRYQVTQFGKPVTLSCSQTLNHNVMYWYQQKSSQAPKLLFHYYDKDFNNEADTPDNFQSRRPNTSFCFLDIRSPGLGDTAMYLCATSRGTNTEAFFGQGTRLTVV.